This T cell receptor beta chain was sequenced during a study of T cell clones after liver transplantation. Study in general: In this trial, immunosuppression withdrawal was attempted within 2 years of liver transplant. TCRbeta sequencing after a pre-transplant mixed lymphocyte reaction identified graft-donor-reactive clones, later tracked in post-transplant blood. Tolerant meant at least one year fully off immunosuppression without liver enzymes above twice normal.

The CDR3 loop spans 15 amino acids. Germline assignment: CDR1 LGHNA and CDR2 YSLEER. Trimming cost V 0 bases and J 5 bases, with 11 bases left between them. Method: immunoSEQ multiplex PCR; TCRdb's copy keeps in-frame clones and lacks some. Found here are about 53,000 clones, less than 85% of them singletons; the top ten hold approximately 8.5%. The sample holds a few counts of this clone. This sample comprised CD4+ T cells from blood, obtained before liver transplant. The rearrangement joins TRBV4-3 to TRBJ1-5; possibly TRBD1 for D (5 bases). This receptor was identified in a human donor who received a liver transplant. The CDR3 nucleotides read TGCGCCAGCAGCCAAGAATCAGGGCACCATCAGCCCCAGCATTTT. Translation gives CASSQESGHHQPQHF.